The entry below describes one T cell receptor (beta chain). This entry comes from a study of blood T cell repertoires in COVID-19. V shed 6 bases, J shed 4 bases, and the junction held 5 bases outside the gene matches. The V gene's germline CDR1 is MNHEY and CDR2 SVGAGI. The CDR3 has 14 residues. In the original workflow: Cell counts per sample came from amplifying reference gene primers. This table comes from immunoSEQ multiplex PCR, and its TCRdb copy is limited to in-frame clones, with some not included. The DNA was the basis for D and trimming; V, J and clone size are from that table. The repertoire holds about 200,000 clones, with 70% to 90% as singletons.

This sequence was found in a man between 60 and 75 years old with acute or convalescent COVID-19. Sequenced material: peripheral blood. This chain connects TRBV6-5 to TRBJ1-5; 8 bases match TRBD1. The CDR3 DNA is TGTGCCAGCAGCATCACAGGGGGAAATCAGCCCCAGCATTTT. Protein sequence: CASSITGGNQPQHF.